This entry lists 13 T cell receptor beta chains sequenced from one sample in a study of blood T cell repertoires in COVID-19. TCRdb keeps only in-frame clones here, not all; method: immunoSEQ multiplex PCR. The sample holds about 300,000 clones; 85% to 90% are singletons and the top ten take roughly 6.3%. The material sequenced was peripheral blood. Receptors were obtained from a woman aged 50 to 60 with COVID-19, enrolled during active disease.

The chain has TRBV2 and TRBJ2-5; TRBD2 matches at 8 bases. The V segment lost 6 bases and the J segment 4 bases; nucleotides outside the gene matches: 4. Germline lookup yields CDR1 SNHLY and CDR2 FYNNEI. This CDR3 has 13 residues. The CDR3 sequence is CASRGSGAETQYF. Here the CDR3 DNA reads TGTGCCAGCAGGGGTAGCGGGGCAGAGACCCAGTACTTC.

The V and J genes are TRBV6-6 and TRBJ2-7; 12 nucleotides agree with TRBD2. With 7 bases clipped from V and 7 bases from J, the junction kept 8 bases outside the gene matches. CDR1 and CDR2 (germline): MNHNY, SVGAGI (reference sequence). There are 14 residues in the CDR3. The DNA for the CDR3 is TGTGCCAGCATCCTAGCGGGAGGGCCGGGAGAGCAGTACTTC. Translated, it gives CASILAGGPGEQYF.

In DNA, the CDR3 is TGTGCCAGCTCACCGGGGCAGGGTAGTAATGAAAAACTGTTTTTT. The encoded protein is CASSPGQGSNEKLFF. This chain uses TRBV18 with TRBJ1-4, with a weak D call TRBD1 (5 bases). The CDR3 runs 15 residues. Germline V CDR1 and CDR2: KGHSH, LQKENI. Trimming removed 3 bases at V and 4 bases at J, with 12 bases between.

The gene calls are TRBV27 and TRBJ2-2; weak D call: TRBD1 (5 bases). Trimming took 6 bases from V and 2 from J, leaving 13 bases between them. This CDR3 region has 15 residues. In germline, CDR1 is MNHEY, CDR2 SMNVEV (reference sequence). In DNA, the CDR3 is TGTGCCAGCAGGGACACTAATCTAAACACCGGGGAGCTGTTTTTT. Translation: CASRDTNLNTGELFF.

In DNA form, the CDR3 reads TGTGCCGGCGCCATAGCGGGAGGAATCACAGATACGCAGTATTTT. It yields the protein CAGAIAGGITDTQYF. This rearrangement joins TRBV6-5 to TRBJ2-3; 10 positions match TRBD2. This CDR3 spans 15 amino acids. CDR1 and CDR2 from the germline V gene are MNHEY and SVGAGI. V was pared by 11 bases and J by 2 bases, with 10 bases of the junction left unmatched.

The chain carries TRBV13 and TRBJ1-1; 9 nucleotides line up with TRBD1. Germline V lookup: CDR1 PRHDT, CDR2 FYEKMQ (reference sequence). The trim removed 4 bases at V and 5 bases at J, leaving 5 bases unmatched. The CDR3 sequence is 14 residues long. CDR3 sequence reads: CASSSRDRGTEAFF. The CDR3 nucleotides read TGTGCCAGCAGCTCCCGCGACAGGGGGACTGAAGCTTTCTTT.

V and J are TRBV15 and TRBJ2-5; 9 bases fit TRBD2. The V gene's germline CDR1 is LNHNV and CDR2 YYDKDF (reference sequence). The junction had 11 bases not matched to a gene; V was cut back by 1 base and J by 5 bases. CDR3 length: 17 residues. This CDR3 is CATSRGLAGLLGETQYF. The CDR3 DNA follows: TGTGCCACCAGCAGAGGGCTAGCGGGACTACTTGGGGAGACCCAGTACTTC.

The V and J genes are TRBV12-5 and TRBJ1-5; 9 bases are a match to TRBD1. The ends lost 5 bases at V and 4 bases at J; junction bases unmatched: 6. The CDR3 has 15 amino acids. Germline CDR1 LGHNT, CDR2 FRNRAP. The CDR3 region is CASGKGQGANQPQHF. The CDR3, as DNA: TGTGCTAGTGGTAAGGGACAGGGTGCTAATCAGCCCCAGCATTTT.

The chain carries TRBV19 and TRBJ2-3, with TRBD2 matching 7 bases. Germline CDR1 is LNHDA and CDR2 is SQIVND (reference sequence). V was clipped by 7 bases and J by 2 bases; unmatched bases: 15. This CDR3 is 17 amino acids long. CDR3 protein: CASKPPAQRGNTDTQYF. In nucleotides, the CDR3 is TGTGCCAGTAAACCCCCCGCCCAGCGGGGTAACACAGATACGCAGTATTTT.

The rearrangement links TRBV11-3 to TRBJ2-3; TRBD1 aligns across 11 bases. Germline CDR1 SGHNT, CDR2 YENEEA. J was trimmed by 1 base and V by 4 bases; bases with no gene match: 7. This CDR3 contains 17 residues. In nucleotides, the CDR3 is TGTGCCAGCAGCTGGGGGACAGGGGGATTTCGCACAGATACGCAGTATTTT. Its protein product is CASSWGTGGFRTDTQYF. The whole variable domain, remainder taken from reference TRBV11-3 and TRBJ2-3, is EAGVVQSPRYKIIEKKQPVAFWCNPISGHNTLYWYLQNLGQGPELLIRYENEEAVDDSQLPKDRFSAERLKGVDSTLKIQPAELGDSAVYLCASSWGTGGFRTDTQYFGPGTRLTVL.

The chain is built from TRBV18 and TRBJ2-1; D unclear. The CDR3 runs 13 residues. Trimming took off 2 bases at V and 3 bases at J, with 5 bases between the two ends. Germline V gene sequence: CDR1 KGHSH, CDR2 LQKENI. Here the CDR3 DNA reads TGTGCCAGCTCACCAGCGGACTACAATGAGCAGTTCTTC. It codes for CASSPADYNEQFF.

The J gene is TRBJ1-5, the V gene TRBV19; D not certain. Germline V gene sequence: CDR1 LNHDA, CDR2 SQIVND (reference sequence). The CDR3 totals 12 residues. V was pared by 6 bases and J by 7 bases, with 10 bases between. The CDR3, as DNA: TGTGCCAGTAGCCTACTTAGACAGCCCCAGCATTTT. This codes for CASSLLRQPQHF.

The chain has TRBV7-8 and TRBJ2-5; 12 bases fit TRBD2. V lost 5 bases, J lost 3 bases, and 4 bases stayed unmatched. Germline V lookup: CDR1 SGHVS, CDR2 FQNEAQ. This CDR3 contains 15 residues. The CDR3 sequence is CASSRRLAGEETQYF. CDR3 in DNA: TGTGCCAGCAGCCGACGACTAGCGGGAGAAGAGACCCAGTACTTC.